Presented here are 5 T cell receptor beta chains from one specimen sequenced in a study of neurological immune-mediated disorders. TCRdb reprocessed the 5' RACE reads via MiXCR and lists one record per CDR3 protein. Of more than 75,000 distinct CDR3 sequences in the sample, about 5.5% were seen once. Sequenced sample: PBMCs. Every receptor here comes from a woman aged 25 to 39 with multiple sclerosis.

This clonotype was picked up many times. Written as DNA, the CDR3 is TGCTCTGTGAAATCAAACAGGGCTAGCGAGCAGTACTTC. Its translation: CSVKSNRASEQYF. The genes are TRBV20-1 and TRBJ2-7, with a possible D match to TRBD1 (6 bases). The CDR3 spans 13 residues. Per germline, CDR1 DFQATT and CDR2 SNEGSKA (reference sequence).

This clonotype was detected many times. The V and J genes are TRBV3-1 and TRBJ2-1; D is perhaps TRBD1 (7 bases). This CDR3 has 13 amino acids. The germline gives CDR1 LGHDT, CDR2 YNNKEL (reference sequence). V lost 4 bases and J lost 10, with 14 bases in between. The CDR3 DNA reads as TGTGCCAGCAGCCTTCCAGGGGGGAGAGAGCAGTTCTTC. Its protein product is CASSLPGGREQFF.

This clonotype has a count of ten or more. The chain links TRBV14 to TRBJ2-3; tentatively, D is TRBD1 (6 bases). The CDR3 sequence is 13 residues long. CDR1 SGHDN and CDR2 FVKESK come from the germline V gene. V was clipped by 10 bases and J by 2 bases, with 13 bases between them. CDR3 residues: CATQRGNTDTQYF. CDR3 in DNA: TGTGCCACTCAGAGGGGGAACACAGATACGCAGTATTTT. The full variable domain, completed using reference TRBV14 and TRBJ2-3, is EAGVTQFPSHSVIEKGQTVTLRCDPISGHDNLYWYRRVMGKEIKFLLHFVKESKQDESGMPNNRFLAERTGGTYSTLKVQPAELEDSGVYFCATQRGNTDTQYFGPGTRLTVL.

In this sample, this clonotype turned up many times. The J gene is TRBJ2-3, the V gene TRBV12-5; D may correspond to TRBD1 or TRBD2 (6 bases each). This CDR3 comprises 16 residues. The V and J ends lost 0 bases and 6 bases respectively, with 16 bases between them. Looked up from germline, CDR1 is LGHNT and CDR2 is FRNRAP. The CDR3 protein is CASGLVDFGGGDTQYF. CDR3 bases: TGTGCTAGTGGTTTGGTAGATTTCGGGGGCGGGGATACGCAGTATTTT.

This clonotype was picked up many times. The V call is TRBV15, the J call TRBJ2-1, with TRBD1 matching over 8 bases. Germline CDR1 and CDR2: LNHNV and YYDKDF (reference sequence). This CDR3 region has 21 residues. The J segment lost 1 base and the V segment lost 0 bases, leaving 17 bases of the junction unmatched. CDR3 in DNA: TGTGCCACCAGCAGAGATCGTCGGGGTTTGGTCAGGGGGCGGTCCTACAATGAGCAGTTCTTC. Its protein product is CATSRDRRGLVRGRSYNEQFF.